This TCR beta chain was profiled in a study of blood T cell repertoires in COVID-19. There are 16 residues in the CDR3. After removal of 6 bases from V and 1 base from J, the junction contained 5 bases not matched to a gene. Germline loops: CDR1 MNHEY, CDR2 SMNVEV (reference sequence). Only in-frame clones appear in the TCRdb table, and some are missing; sequencing was by immunoSEQ multiplex PCR. The sample contains under 300,000 clones, 84% of which appear only once. The rearrangement joins TRBV27 to TRBJ1-4, with TRBD1 identical over 10 bases. Sequencing was done on a sample of peripheral blood. The receptor was isolated from a human donor with COVID-19, enrolled during active disease. The donor label of this sample is uncertain. CDR3 sequence (DNA): TGTGCCAGCAGCCGACAGGGGGCGGGAACTAATGAAAAACTGTTTTTT. This translates into CASSRQGAGTNEKLFF.